Presented here are 27 T cell receptor beta chains from one specimen sequenced in a study of T cells in Graves' hyperthyroidism and ophthalmopathy. Amplified regions were TCR beta CDR3 sequences from RNA transcripts. First-round RT-PCR targeting the TCR CDR3 was performed with the HTBI primer set. TCRdb used MiXCR to reprocess the multiplex PCR reads, holding one entry per CDR3 protein. The sample shows about 690,000 distinct CDR3 sequences, 15% to 20% of them seen only once. Specimen: blood. The receptors shown here come from a man aged 50 to 59 with Graves' hyperthyroidism.

This clonotype was observed many times. The V gene is TRBV12-3 or TRBV12-4, the J gene TRBJ1-1; possible D gene TRBD1, 6 bases. V lost 2 bases to trimming and J lost 0 bases, with 13 bases between them. The CDR3 contains 16 residues. The CDR3 region is CASSLKNRVLNTEAFF. In DNA form, the CDR3 reads TGTGCCAGCAGTTTAAAAAACAGGGTCTTGAACACTGAAGCTTTCTTT.

This clonotype was recorded at least ten times. The chain is built from TRBV2 and TRBJ2-5, with 10 bases aligning to TRBD2. Germline-derived CDR1 and CDR2 are SNHLY and FYNNEI. J lost 1 base, V lost 5 bases, and 4 bases had no gene match. This CDR3 comprises 15 residues. The CDR3 coding sequence is TGTGCCAGCAGTAGGTCTAGCGGGAGCCAAGAGACCCAGTACTTC. This codes for CASSRSSGSQETQYF.

This rearrangement joins TRBV28 to TRBJ2-7; 11 positions agree with TRBD1. Germline V gene sequence: CDR1 MDHEN, CDR2 SYDVKM. The CDR3 is 16 amino acids. Trimming removed 3 bases from V and 4 bases from J; junction bases left unmatched: 8. CDR3: CASSLFSGTGGYEQYF. As DNA, the CDR3 is TGTGCCAGCAGTTTGTTCTCCGGGACAGGGGGGTACGAGCAGTACTTC.

This clonotype was recorded at least ten times. The chain uses TRBV28 and TRBJ1-5; TRBD1 matches at 7 bases. Germline CDR1 and CDR2: MDHEN and SYDVKM. The trim removed 7 bases at V and 5 bases at J, leaving 8 bases unmatched. The CDR3 loop spans 14 amino acids. CDR3 region: CASTSGGDYQPQHF. Written as DNA, the CDR3 is TGTGCCAGCACCTCAGGGGGGGATTATCAGCCCCAGCATTTT.

This clonotype was seen repeatedly, ten times or more. The genes are TRBV12-3 or TRBV12-4 and TRBJ1-2; 8 bases fit TRBD1. J was trimmed by 6 bases and V by 6 bases; bases with no gene match: 9. This CDR3 comprises 14 residues. The DNA of the CDR3 is TGTGCCAGCAGGAGAGGACAGGGAGGGAATGGCTACACCTTC. It yields the protein CASRRGQGGNGYTF.

This chain connects TRBV24-1 to TRBJ2-3, with D uncertain. CDR1 is KGHDR and CDR2 is SFDVKD in the germline V gene. Between the trimmed V and J ends, which lost 4 bases and 0 bases, there was a span of 7 bases. This CDR3 contains 14 residues. Written as DNA, the CDR3 is TGTGCCACCAGTGACACCACTAGCACAGATACGCAGTATTTT. Translating it yields CATSDTTSTDTQYF.

There are a few counts of this clonotype. The CDR3 loop reads CSARDMLRDSDEQYF. The CDR3, as DNA: TGCAGTGCTAGAGATATGCTCCGGGATAGCGACGAGCAGTACTTC. J is TRBJ2-7 and V is TRBV20-1; D might be TRBD2 (5 bases). The CDR3 is 15 residues long. The germline CDR1 and CDR2 sequences are DFQATT and SNEGSKA (reference sequence). V lost 0 bases and J 5 bases, leaving 17 bases between the germline ends.

The V call is TRBV6-1, the J call TRBJ2-1; a possible D gene is TRBD2 (5 bases). V was pared by 5 bases and J by 5 bases, with 13 bases between. The germline V gene has CDR1 MNHNS and CDR2 SASEGT. There are 14 residues in the CDR3. The CDR3 loop is CASSFQWGDNEQFF. DNA for the CDR3: TGTGCCAGCAGTTTCCAGTGGGGAGACAATGAGCAGTTCTTC.

This clonotype occurred many times. The chain has TRBV15 and TRBJ1-6; D not certain. Trimming removed 4 bases from V and 4 bases from J, with 8 bases in between. CDR1 is LNHNV, CDR2 YYDKDF, per germline (reference sequence). CDR3 size: 14 residues. CDR3 in DNA: TGTGCCACCAGCATCCAGGATTATAATTCACCCCTCCACTTT. It codes for CATSIQDYNSPLHF. Complete variable domain (other parts from reference TRBV15 and TRBJ1-6): DAMVIQNPRYQVTQFGKPVTLSCSQTLNHNVMYWYQQKSSQAPKLLFHYYDKDFNNEADTPDNFQSRRPNTSFCFLDIRSPGLGDTAMYLCATSIQDYNSPLHFGNGTRLTVT.

This clonotype came up many times. The V gene is TRBV2, the J gene TRBJ2-5, with 8 bases aligning to TRBD1. Germline V gives CDR1 SNHLY, CDR2 FYNNEI. The CDR3 runs to 15 residues. The trim removed 8 bases at V and 2 bases at J, leaving 10 bases unmatched. The CDR3 spells CASLERTGSQETQYF. The CDR3 nucleotides read TGTGCCAGCCTCGAACGGACAGGGAGTCAAGAGACCCAGTACTTC.

Ten or more counts support this clonotype. The chain is built from TRBV27 and TRBJ2-1; D possibly uses TRBD1 or TRBD2 (7 bases each). The V end was cut by 0 bases, the J end by 4 bases, with 13 bases between. Germline CDR1 and CDR2: MNHEY and SMNVEV (reference sequence). CDR3 length: 16 amino acids. CDR3 DNA: TGTGCCAGCAGTTTATCGACAGGGAGGGGGTACAATGAGCAGTTCTTC. This gives the protein CASSLSTGRGYNEQFF.

V and J are TRBV19 and TRBJ1-2; tentative D call: TRBD1 (5 bases). V gave up 3 bases and J gave up 0 bases, with 11 bases separating them. CDR1 LNHDA and CDR2 SQIVND come from the germline V gene (reference sequence). The CDR3 covers 15 residues. For the CDR3, the DNA is TGTGCCAGTAGTATCGGGACGGCCTCTAACTATGGCTACACCTTC. This sequence encodes CASSIGTASNYGYTF.

V and J are TRBV24-1 and TRBJ2-7, with D possibly TRBD2 on 6 matching bases. Per germline, CDR1 KGHDR and CDR2 SFDVKD. The germline V and J ends were trimmed by 7 bases and 2 bases, with 14 bases remaining between them. The CDR3 length is 14 residues. CDR3 sequence: CATSGRDGTYEQYF. DNA of the CDR3: TGTGCCACCAGCGGGCGGGATGGGACCTACGAGCAGTACTTC.

At least ten counts were recorded for this clonotype. V and J are TRBV11-2 and TRBJ2-1, with D perhaps assigned TRBD1 or TRBD2 (5 bases each). This CDR3 is 16 amino acids long. Trimming cost V 2 bases and J 2 bases, with 13 bases left between them. Germline V gene data show CDR1 as SGHAT and CDR2 as FQNNGV. The CDR3 region is CASSLIWDGAYNEQFF. The DNA for the CDR3 is TGTGCCAGCAGCTTAATCTGGGACGGTGCCTACAATGAGCAGTTCTTC.

This clonotype appeared many times. The chain employs TRBV29-1 and TRBJ2-1, with TRBD1 as a possible D gene (6 bases). The CDR3 covers 14 residues. V gave up 7 bases and J gave up 0 bases, with 13 bases separating them. Germline V gene lookup returns CDR1 SQVTM and CDR2 ANQGSEA. CDR3 sequence: CSALDRSSYNEQFF. For the CDR3, the DNA is TGCAGCGCCCTAGACAGGAGCTCCTACAATGAGCAGTTCTTC.

This clonotype was found a few times. The genes are TRBV20-1 and TRBJ2-1, with TRBD2 matching over 7 bases. Trimming took 4 bases from V and 0 from J; bases not matched to a gene: 9. Germline V gives CDR1 DFQATT, CDR2 SNEGSKA (reference sequence). This CDR3 region has 16 residues. The DNA for the CDR3 is TGCAGTGCTAACAGACTAGCTGGATCCTCCTACAATGAGCAGTTCTTC. This gives the protein CSANRLAGSSYNEQFF.

The chain is built from TRBV6-1 and TRBJ1-4, with TRBD1 matching over 7 bases. Germline assignment: CDR1 MNHNS and CDR2 SASEGT. V trimming: 6 bases; J trimming: 8 bases; junction bases outside the gene matches: 9. The CDR3 sequence is 14 residues long. The CDR3 sequence is CASSRQGGYEKLFF. The CDR3 bases are TGTGCCAGCAGCCGACAGGGCGGATACGAAAAACTGTTTTTT.

The chain couples TRBV29-1 to TRBJ2-5; D ambiguous. The V end was cut by 7 bases, the J end by 5 bases, with 8 bases between. Germline V gives CDR1 SQVTM, CDR2 ANQGSEA. This CDR3 comprises 10 residues. The CDR3 nucleotides read TGCAGCGCGGTTCGGGAGACCCAGTACTTC. Translated, it gives CSAVRETQYF.

The chain uses TRBV30 and TRBJ2-1; maybe TRBD1 (6 bases). Germline V gene sequence: CDR1 GTSNPN, CDR2 SVGIG (reference sequence). The germline V and J ends were trimmed by 3 bases and 5 bases, with 11 bases remaining between them. This CDR3 contains 13 residues. CDR3 DNA sequence: TGTGCCTGGAGATGGACAGTCAACAATGAGCAGTTCTTC. This encodes CAWRWTVNNEQFF.

In this sample, this clonotype turned up many times. The V call is TRBV11-3, the J call TRBJ2-1, with unresolved D. Trimming removed 1 base at V and 8 bases at J, with 15 bases between. CDR1 and CDR2 from the germline V gene are SGHNT and YENEEA. The CDR3 runs to 15 residues. In DNA, the CDR3 is TGTGCCAGCAGCTTAGGACAACCTGGGATGGATGAGCAGTTCTTC. Translation: CASSLGQPGMDEQFF.

This clonotype showed up just a few times. The chain carries TRBV7-3 and TRBJ2-1; 11 positions match TRBD2. V was clipped by 6 bases and J by 7 bases; unmatched bases: 17. This CDR3 has 18 residues. Germline CDR1 reads SGHTA; CDR2 reads FQGTGA. The CDR3 DNA is TGTGCCAGCAGTCCCCCTAAATTAGCGGGAGGGCGGTGGAATGAGCAGTTCTTC. Amino acids: CASSPPKLAGGRWNEQFF.

This sequence joins TRBV6-1 and TRBJ1-1; 7 positions agree with TRBD1. This CDR3 spans 17 amino acids. CDR1 and CDR2 (germline): MNHNS, SASEGT. The V gene end was trimmed by 5 bases and the J gene end by 1 base; junction bases not matched to a gene: 13. CDR3 bases: TGTGCCAGCAGTAGCCAAAGACAGGGTGACCCGAACACTGAAGCTTTCTTT. As protein: CASSSQRQGDPNTEAFF.

This clonotype was detected ten times or more. The rearrangement links TRBV12-3 or TRBV12-4 to TRBJ2-7, with D perhaps TRBD1 (5 bases). V was pared by 4 bases and J by 0 bases, with 10 bases between. CDR3 size: 14 residues. The CDR3 is CASSSQESSYEQYF. The CDR3 DNA follows: TGTGCCAGCAGTTCACAGGAAAGCTCCTACGAGCAGTACTTC.

The V call is TRBV29-1, the J call TRBJ2-1; TRBD2 agrees at 10 bases. Germline CDR1 SQVTM, CDR2 ANQGSEA. The CDR3 is 16 amino acids. The junction had 6 bases not matched to a gene; V was cut back by 4 bases and J by 0 bases. CDR3 nucleotides: TGCAGCGTTGGAAGCGGGGGGGCCAACTCCTACAATGAGCAGTTCTTC. It translates to CSVGSGGANSYNEQFF.

This clonotype was observed many times. The V gene is TRBV30, the J gene TRBJ1-1, with no clear D. The V gene lost 4 bases and the J gene lost 0 bases, with 9 bases spanning the gap. Germline-derived CDR1 and CDR2 are GTSNPN and SVGIG (reference sequence). CDR3 length: 13 amino acids. The CDR3 reads CAWTGRLNTEAFF. For the CDR3, the DNA is TGTGCCTGGACTGGACGGCTGAACACTGAAGCTTTCTTT.

This clonotype has just a few counts. The chain uses TRBV7-2 and TRBJ2-6; no clear D gene. The ends were cut back, 1 base at V and 2 bases at J, with 6 bases in the middle. Germline CDR1 is SGHTA and CDR2 is FQGNSA. The CDR3 has 15 amino acids. CDR3 sequence: CASSLGVAGANVLTF. CDR3 in DNA: TGTGCCAGCAGCTTAGGAGTCGCTGGGGCCAACGTCCTGACTTTC. The entire variable domain, with the rest obtained from reference TRBV7-2 and TRBJ2-6, is as follows: GAGVSQSPSNKVTEKGKDVELRCDPISGHTALYWYRQSLGQGLEFLIYFQGNSAPDKSGLPSDRFSAERTGGSVSTLTIQRTQQEDSAVYLCASSLGVAGANVLTFGAGSRLTVL.

This clonotype was seen repeatedly, ten times or more. J is TRBJ2-7 and V is TRBV11-2, with 7 bases aligning to TRBD2. The CDR3 contains 15 residues. The germline gives CDR1 SGHAT, CDR2 FQNNGV. V trimming: 0 bases; J trimming: 4 bases; junction bases outside the gene matches: 6. This CDR3 reads CASSLEKRGNYEQYF. Here the CDR3 DNA reads TGTGCCAGCAGCTTAGAAAAGCGGGGTAATTACGAGCAGTACTTC.